Presented here are 17 T cell receptor beta chains from one specimen sequenced in a study of shared clonotypes between healthy human individuals. The repertoire was sequenced with immunoSEQ multiplex PCR; TCRdb's copy has only in-frame clones and lacks some. Here the sample spans 2 million to 2.5 million clones, approximately 93% being singletons. The sample consisted of naive CD4+ T cells from PBMCs. The subset denotes: CD45RA+ positively selected. These TCRs come from a man between 18 and 35 years old in good health. Some clones in this sample may be carry-over from other donors' samples.

CDR3 coding DNA: TGCGCCAGCAGCCCGTGGGACAGCGGTAATGAGCAGTTCTTC. Encoded protein: CASSPWDSGNEQFF. This chain connects TRBV5-1 to TRBJ2-1, with 7 bases identical to TRBD1. Trimming cost V 4 bases and J 7 bases; bases outside gene matches: 8. CDR1 is SGHRS, CDR2 YFSETQ, per germline. The CDR3 contains 14 residues.

V usage is TRBV28 and J usage is TRBJ1-1; TRBD1 is a possible D gene (5 bases). This CDR3 comprises 12 residues. CDR1 is MDHEN and CDR2 is SYDVKM in the germline V gene. With 8 bases removed from V and 4 bases from J, the gap between germline ends came to 11 bases. The CDR3, as DNA: TGTGCCAGCCTTTTGGGGGGCACTGAAGCTTTCTTT. Its translation: CASLLGGTEAFF.

The V gene is TRBV7-3, the J gene TRBJ1-1; TRBD1 matches at 11 bases. This CDR3 has 15 residues. Unmatched junction bases numbered 12, after V lost 5 bases and J lost 10 bases. Germline V CDR1 and CDR2: SGHTA, FQGTGA. This chain's CDR3 is CASSPTGTGGYRAFF. CDR3 nucleotide sequence: TGTGCCAGCAGCCCGACCGGGACAGGGGGGTATCGAGCTTTCTTT. Drawing the rest from reference TRBV7-3 and TRBJ1-1, the complete variable domain is GAGVSQTPSNKVTEKGKYVELRCDPISGHTALYWYRQSLGQGPEFLIYFQGTGAADDSGLPNDRFFAVRPEGSVSTLKIQRTERGDSAVYLCASSPTGTGGYRAFFGQGTRLTVV.

The chain employs TRBV4-2 and TRBJ1-5, with TRBD1 matching over 9 bases. Germline-derived CDR1 and CDR2 are LGHNA and YNFKEQ. Germline trimming cut 0 bases from V and 8 bases from J; bases unmatched to any gene: 5. The CDR3 loop spans 15 amino acids. In DNA, the CDR3 is TGTGCCAGCAGCCAAGACGGACAGGGGATCGAGCCCCAGCATTTT. Translation gives CASSQDGQGIEPQHF.

The chain has TRBV2 and TRBJ1-2; D is perhaps TRBD1 (6 bases). V was trimmed by 7 bases and J by 2 bases, leaving 11 bases between them. The germline V gene encodes CDR1 SNHLY and CDR2 FYNNEI. The CDR3 sequence is 13 residues long. CDR3 residues: CASTWDTNYGYTF. The CDR3, as DNA: TGTGCCAGCACCTGGGACACGAACTATGGCTACACCTTC.

Only a few counts were recorded for this clone. DNA of the CDR3: TGTGCCAGCAGCTTGAGGAGCAGGGATCAGCCCCAGCATTTT. Its protein is CASSLRSRDQPQHF. V and J are TRBV7-2 and TRBJ1-5; D is possibly TRBD1 (5 bases). V lost 3 bases, J lost 5 bases, and 11 bases lay in between. There are 14 residues in the CDR3. The germline V gene has CDR1 SGHTA and CDR2 FQGNSA.

This chain links TRBV7-9 with TRBJ2-7, with a weak D call TRBD1 (6 bases). V lost 3 bases to trimming and J lost 2 bases, with 14 bases between them. The CDR3 spans 15 residues. CDR1 and CDR2 from the germline V gene are SEHNR and FQNEAQ (reference sequence). DNA for the CDR3: TGTGCCAGCAGCTTGGGGGCCCTCGGGACCTACGAGCAGTACTTC. Protein: CASSLGALGTYEQYF.

This chain uses TRBV18 with TRBJ2-7; 7 bases agree with TRBD2. Unmatched junction bases numbered 8, after V lost 3 bases and J lost 6 bases. In germline, CDR1 is KGHSH, CDR2 LQKENI. The CDR3 is made up of 14 amino acids. CDR3 sequence: CASSPSRGNGEQYF. The CDR3 nucleotides read TGTGCCAGCTCACCTTCGCGGGGGAACGGCGAGCAGTACTTC. The entire variable domain, with the rest obtained from reference TRBV18 and TRBJ2-7, is as follows: NAGVMQNPRHLVRRRGQEARLRCSPMKGHSHVYWYRQLPEEGLKFMVYLQKENIIDESGMPKERFSAEFPKEGPSILRIQQVVRGDSAAYFCASSPSRGNGEQYFGPGTRLTVT.

The V call is TRBV28, the J call TRBJ1-1, with D possibly TRBD1 on 6 matching bases. This CDR3 is built from 15 residues. The germline V and J ends were trimmed by 2 bases and 1 base, with 11 bases remaining between them. In germline, CDR1 is MDHEN, CDR2 SYDVKM. The CDR3 protein is CASSLAGARNTEAFF. The CDR3 coding sequence is TGTGCCAGCAGTTTAGCAGGGGCCAGGAACACTGAAGCTTTCTTT.

The chain has TRBV5-5 and TRBJ1-2; D ambiguous. The CDR3 spans 14 residues. Trimming pared 4 bases from V and 0 bases from J, leaving 10 bases between. The germline CDR1 and CDR2 sequences are SGHKS and YYEKEE (reference sequence). The CDR3 is CASSLGVSNYGYTF. For the CDR3, the DNA is TGTGCCAGCAGCCTAGGCGTTTCTAACTATGGCTACACCTTC.

This clone showed up just a few times. This sequence joins TRBV28 and TRBJ2-5; D perhaps matches TRBD2 (6 bases). V was trimmed by 6 bases and J by 5 bases, leaving 13 bases between them. The CDR3 totals 13 residues. Germline CDR1 and CDR2: MDHEN and SYDVKM. CDR3 bases: TGTGCCAGCAGCCTAAGGGCGGGGGAGACCCAGTACTTC. Translated, it gives CASSLRAGETQYF.

The chain has TRBV2 and TRBJ2-3; either TRBD1 or TRBD2 may fit D (7 bases each). This CDR3 comprises 14 residues. V was cut by 5 bases and J by 2 bases, with 11 bases left in between. CDR1 SNHLY and CDR2 FYNNEI come from the germline V gene. This chain's CDR3 is CASSQGGVTDTQYF. The CDR3 coding sequence is TGTGCCAGCAGTCAGGGGGGGGTCACAGATACGCAGTATTTT.

This clone has only one observation. The J gene is TRBJ1-1, the V gene TRBV4-3; possible D gene TRBD1, 5 bases. CDR3 size: 15 residues. Trimming removed 0 bases from V and 6 bases from J, with 14 bases in between. From germline, CDR1 is LGHNA and CDR2 YSLEER. As DNA, the CDR3 is TGCGCCAGCAGCCAAGAATACAGGCTTTTAGCTGAAGCTTTCTTT. This translates into CASSQEYRLLAEAFF.

V usage is TRBV12-2 and J usage is TRBJ2-3; TRBD2 is the table's D call, not checked against the DNA. TRBV12-2 is a pseudogene segment. This CDR3 is built from 14 residues. The CDR3 reads CARNSGAVTDTQYF. In DNA form, the CDR3 reads TGTGCAAGGAATAGCGGGGCTGTCACAGATACGCAGTATTTT.

The J gene is TRBJ1-1, the V gene TRBV6-6; D remains unclear. The V end was cut by 2 bases, the J end by 3 bases, with 7 bases between. The germline CDR1 and CDR2 sequences are MNHNY and SVGAGI (reference sequence). This CDR3 has 13 residues. CDR3 in amino acids: CASSYDGYTEAFF. Here the CDR3 DNA reads TGTGCCAGCAGTTACGACGGCTACACTGAAGCTTTCTTT.

This chain connects TRBV7-8 to TRBJ1-4; TRBD1 agrees at 12 bases. J gave up 10 bases and V 4 bases, and 4 bases lay outside the gene matches. Germline values: CDR1 SGHVS, CDR2 FQNEAQ. This CDR3 region has 14 residues. The CDR3 nucleotides read TGTGCCAGCAGCTCGGGACAGGGGGCGGGAAAACTGTTTTTT. It encodes CASSSGQGAGKLFF. The full variable domain, rest sourced from reference TRBV7-8 and TRBJ1-4, is GAGVSQSPRYKVAKRGQDVALRCDPISGHVSLFWYQQALGQGPEFLTYFQNEAQLDKSGLPSDRFFAERPEGSVSTLKIQRTQQEDSAVYLCASSSGQGAGKLFFGSGTQLSVL.

The gene calls are TRBV14 and TRBJ2-6; D not certain. The ends were cut back, 2 bases at V and 0 bases at J, with 14 bases in the middle. Germline values: CDR1 SGHDN, CDR2 FVKESK. This CDR3 has 18 residues. As DNA, the CDR3 is TGTGCCAGCAGCCAAAGAAGCCTACTCGCCTCTGGGGCCAACGTCCTGACTTTC. Its translation: CASSQRSLLASGANVLTF.